A selection of T cell receptor beta chains follows, all from one sample in a study of response to subunit inactivated influenza vaccine. TCRdb re-analysed the RT-PCR reads in MiXCR, keeping a single row per CDR3 protein. The sample holds around 540,000 distinct CDR3 sequences, 10% to 15% seen once. The sequenced sample was PBMCs from blood, obtained on the day of vaccination. These TCRs come from a man aged 50-60 years who received an inactivated influenza vaccine. The CDR3 runs from the conserved cysteine through the conserved F or W. A D gene is named only where the DNA matches it firmly. The size of a clone is reported for some rows only, either as once, few or many, or as a class for expanded clones.

v_gene,d_gene,len,abundance,j_gene,CDR3nt,CDR3aa
TRBV6-5,TRBD1,16,.,TRBJ1-4,TGTGCCAGCAGCTACAGTTTCGGGACAGCTAATGAAAAACTGTTTTTT,CASSYSFGTANEKLFF
TRBV7-9,TRBD2,17,.,TRBJ2-1,TGTGCCAGCAGCTTAGCACCAGAACTAGCGGGGTACAATGAGCAGTTCTTC,CASSLAPELAGYNEQFF
TRBV18,.,14,few,TRBJ2-2,TGTGCCAGCTCACCGGCCCGGAACACCGGGGAGCTGTTTTTT,CASSPARNTGELFF
TRBV11-2,.,17,few,TRBJ1-1,TGTGCCAGCAGCTTAGGGGCCTTAGTGTCCATGAACACTGAAGCTTTCTTT,CASSLGALVSMNTEAFF
TRBV4-3,TRBD2,16,few,TRBJ2-3,TGCGCCAGCAGCCAAGATATAGCGGGACTGGCAGATACGCAGTATTTT,CASSQDIAGLADTQYF
TRBV7-2,TRBD2,14,.,TRBJ2-7,TGTGCCAGCAGCCAGACTAGCGGGCGTTACGAGCAGTACTTC,CASSQTSGRYEQYF
TRBV7-9,.,12,.,TRBJ1-5,TGTGCCAGCAGCTTACAGGGGAAGGCCCAGCATTTT,CASSLQGKAQHF
TRBV10-3,TRBD1,18,many,TRBJ2-7,TGTGCCATCAGCGACCTCGGGACAGCAGAGACCAGCTCCTACGAGCAGTACTTC,CAISDLGTAETSSYEQYF
TRBV29-1,.,15,.,TRBJ2-3,TGCAGCGTAAACGGGGGGGGACAGCCCACAGATACGCAGTATTTT,CSVNGGGQPTDTQYF
TRBV15,.,14,.,TRBJ1-5,TGTGCCACCAGCAGAGGACAGAGCAATCAGCCCCAGCATTTT,CATSRGQSNQPQHF
TRBV11-1,.,13,.,TRBJ1-5,TGTGCCAGCAGCCGGGCTCGCAATCAGCCCCAGCATTTT,CASSRARNQPQHF
TRBV12-3/TRBV12-4,.,16,few,TRBJ1-3,TGTGCCAGCAGTTTAGATGGACAGATCTCTGGAAACACCATATATTTT,CASSLDGQISGNTIYF
TRBV20-1,.,14,few,TRBJ1-2,TGCAGTGCTAGAGAGGCCCGGGGAGGTTATGGCTACACCTTC,CSAREARGGYGYTF
TRBV5-1,TRBD2,17,few,TRBJ2-2,TGCGCCAGCAGCTTGGCTGGACTAGCGGGCCTCACCGGGGAGCTGTTTTTT,CASSLAGLAGLTGELFF
TRBV25-1,.,15,.,TRBJ2-2,TGTGCCAGCAGTGAATTAGGGTTGAACACCGGGGAGCTGTTTTTT,CASSELGLNTGELFF
TRBV10-3,.,13,few,TRBJ1-2,TGTGCCATCAGTGAGTCGACTCTAGCAATCTACACCTTC,CAISESTLAIYTF
TRBV4-1,TRBD1,18,.,TRBJ2-7,TGCGCCAGCAGCCAAGAATGGACAGGGGGCTTGTCCTCCTACGAGCAGTACTTC,CASSQEWTGGLSSYEQYF
TRBV12-3/TRBV12-4,.,11,.,TRBJ2-1,TGTGCCACCGGTTGGGGTAATGAGCAGTTCTTC,CATGWGNEQFF
TRBV6-1,.,14,few,TRBJ2-5,TGTGCCAGCAGCCAAACCACTAGTGGAGAGACCCAGTACTTC,CASSQTTSGETQYF
TRBV4-3,TRBD1,13,.,TRBJ1-6,TGCGCCAGCAGCCAGGACAGGGGTTCACCCCTCCACTTT,CASSQDRGSPLHF
TRBV18,TRBD2,16,few,TRBJ2-5,TGTGCCAGCTCACCAAGGACTAGCGCCAACCAAGAGACCCAGTACTTC,CASSPRTSANQETQYF
TRBV15,.,17,.,TRBJ1-3,TGTGCCACCAGCAGCGCGAACAGGGTTAACTCTGGAAACACCATATATTTT,CATSSANRVNSGNTIYF
TRBV11-2,.,13,.,TRBJ2-1,TGTGCCAGCAGCTTAGGGGATAGCTATGAGCAGTTCTTC,CASSLGDSYEQFF
TRBV4-3,.,15,many,TRBJ2-1,TGCGCCAGCAGCCAAGAAACGGTCTCCTACAATGAGCAGTTCTTC,CASSQETVSYNEQFF
TRBV29-1,.,11,.,TRBJ2-7,TGCAGCGTTAAAAGTGGAGACGAGCAGTACTTC,CSVKSGDEQYF
TRBV14,TRBD2,16,.,TRBJ2-3,TGTGCCAGCAGCCAAGCTAGCGGGATCACCGCAGATACGCAGTATTTT,CASSQASGITADTQYF
TRBV6-5,TRBD1,15,few,TRBJ1-5,TGTGCCAGCACTTCGGGACAGGGGAGCAATCAGCCCCAGCATTTT,CASTSGQGSNQPQHF
TRBV29-1,.,14,many,TRBJ1-5,TGCAGCGTTGTCCCAGGGGATATCAATCAGCCCCAGCATTTT,CSVVPGDINQPQHF
TRBV5-1,TRBD1,13,few,TRBJ2-1,TGCGCCAGCAGCGCAGTGTCAGGGGGCGAGCAGTTCTTC,CASSAVSGGEQFF
TRBV5-1,.,15,.,TRBJ2-3,TGCGCCAGCAGCCCATCTGGACTCAGCACAGATACGCAGTATTTT,CASSPSGLSTDTQYF
TRBV5-1,.,15,few,TRBJ2-7,TGCGCCAGCACACCCAATACCGGGACCCCCTACGAGCAGTACTTC,CASTPNTGTPYEQYF
TRBV5-1,TRBD2,14,.,TRBJ2-7,TGCGCCAGCAGCTTGGGGGAGGGGTTCGGCGAGCAGTACTTC,CASSLGEGFGEQYF
TRBV15,.,14,.,TRBJ2-5,TGTGCCACCAGCAGAGTGGCAGGGCAAGAGACCCAGTACTTC,CATSRVAGQETQYF
TRBV5-1,TRBD2,15,many,TRBJ2-1,TGCGCCAGCAGCCGCTCCGGGACTAGTAAAGATGAGCAGTTCTTC,CASSRSGTSKDEQFF